The T cell receptor (beta chain) described here comes from a study of response to subunit inactivated influenza vaccine. Study results and limitations: That few new T cells are recruited by each seasonal influenza vaccination was the authors' suggestion.

TCRdb redid the calling of the RT-PCR reads with MiXCR, one entry per CDR3 protein. Altogether hundreds of thousands of distinct CDR3 sequences are present, around 25% being singletons, with the ten largest covering under 2.5%. The trim removed 0 bases at V and 0 bases at J, leaving 5 bases unmatched. Per the germline V gene, CDR1 is DFQATT and CDR2 is SNEGSKA (reference sequence). This CDR3 has 16 residues. Worth noting for this clonotype: The antigen is unknown.

Material: CD4+ T cells sorted from PBMCs, obtained about 5 days after vaccination. This chain uses TRBV20-1 with TRBJ2-3, with 8 bases matching TRBD2. This receptor was identified in a man in his fifties who received an inactivated influenza vaccine. CDR3 bases: TGCAGTGCTAGAGATCGGGGGGGGTCTAGCACAGATACGCAGTATTTT. Protein: CSARDRGGSSTDTQYF.